This TCR beta chain was sequenced during a study of T-cell memory formation after mild COVID-19. As for the study in general: In these data, TCR clusters were largely donor specific. Broader study findings: Cross-reactive memory seemingly joined, as some responding clones were found in pre-infection memory.

The germline V gene encodes CDR1 SGHTA and CDR2 FQGNSA. CDR3 length equals 17 residues. After removal of 2 bases from V and 0 bases from J, the junction contained 5 bases not matched to a gene. A note on this clonotype: The antigen remains unidentified.

TCRdb re-called the 5' RACE reads through MiXCR, storing one row per CDR3 protein. The table lists 350,000 to 500,000 distinct CDR3 sequences, around 18% of them singletons. The sequenced sample consisted of PBMCs or a T cell subset sorted from them (not recorded which). The chain carries TRBV7-2 and TRBJ1-1; 11 bases are shared with TRBD1. The receptor was derived from an adult woman who had mild COVID-19 (a few samples of this study predate the infection). Cell type and time point are not known. CDR3 loop: CASSLLGQGGMNTEAFF. For the CDR3, the DNA is TGTGCCAGCAGCTTACTGGGACAGGGGGGGATGAACACTGAAGCTTTCTTT.